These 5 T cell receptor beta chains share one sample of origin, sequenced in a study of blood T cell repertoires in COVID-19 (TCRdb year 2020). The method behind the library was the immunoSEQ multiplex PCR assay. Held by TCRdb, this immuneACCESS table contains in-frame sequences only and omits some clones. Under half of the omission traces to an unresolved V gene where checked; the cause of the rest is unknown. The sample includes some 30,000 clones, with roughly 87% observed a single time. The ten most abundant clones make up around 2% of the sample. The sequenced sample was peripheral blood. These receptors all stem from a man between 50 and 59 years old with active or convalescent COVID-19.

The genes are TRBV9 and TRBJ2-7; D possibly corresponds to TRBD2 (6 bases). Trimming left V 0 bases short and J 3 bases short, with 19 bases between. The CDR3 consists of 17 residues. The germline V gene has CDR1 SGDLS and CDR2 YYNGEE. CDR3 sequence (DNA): TGTGCCAGCAGCGTAGCCCCGGGGGTGAGGGATGACTACGAGCAGTACTTC. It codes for CASSVAPGVRDDYEQYF.

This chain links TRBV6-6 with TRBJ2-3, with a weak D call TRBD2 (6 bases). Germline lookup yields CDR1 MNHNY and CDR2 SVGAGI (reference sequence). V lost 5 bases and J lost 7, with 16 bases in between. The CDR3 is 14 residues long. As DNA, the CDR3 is TGTGCCAGCAGTACGGGGACTTATGGAAATACGCAGTATTTT. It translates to CASSTGTYGNTQYF.

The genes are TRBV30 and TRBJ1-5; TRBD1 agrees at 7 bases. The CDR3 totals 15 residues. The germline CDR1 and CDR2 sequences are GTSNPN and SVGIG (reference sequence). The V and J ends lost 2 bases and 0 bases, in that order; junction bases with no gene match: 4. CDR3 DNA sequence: TGTGCCTGGAGTACCGGGACAGCTAGCAATCAGCCCCAGCATTTT. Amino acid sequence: CAWSTGTASNQPQHF.

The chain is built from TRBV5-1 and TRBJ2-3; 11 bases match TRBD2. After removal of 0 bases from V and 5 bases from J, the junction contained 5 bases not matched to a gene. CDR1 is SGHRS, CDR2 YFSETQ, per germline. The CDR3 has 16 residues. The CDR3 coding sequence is TGCGCCAGCAGCTTGGCCCTAGCGGGAGGTGTAGATACGCAGTATTTT. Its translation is CASSLALAGGVDTQYF.

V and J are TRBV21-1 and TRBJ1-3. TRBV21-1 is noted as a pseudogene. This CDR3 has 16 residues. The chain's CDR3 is CARGGCPPFSGNTIYF. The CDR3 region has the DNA TGTGCCAGGGGGGGGTGCCCGCCATTCTCTGGAAACACCATATATTTT.